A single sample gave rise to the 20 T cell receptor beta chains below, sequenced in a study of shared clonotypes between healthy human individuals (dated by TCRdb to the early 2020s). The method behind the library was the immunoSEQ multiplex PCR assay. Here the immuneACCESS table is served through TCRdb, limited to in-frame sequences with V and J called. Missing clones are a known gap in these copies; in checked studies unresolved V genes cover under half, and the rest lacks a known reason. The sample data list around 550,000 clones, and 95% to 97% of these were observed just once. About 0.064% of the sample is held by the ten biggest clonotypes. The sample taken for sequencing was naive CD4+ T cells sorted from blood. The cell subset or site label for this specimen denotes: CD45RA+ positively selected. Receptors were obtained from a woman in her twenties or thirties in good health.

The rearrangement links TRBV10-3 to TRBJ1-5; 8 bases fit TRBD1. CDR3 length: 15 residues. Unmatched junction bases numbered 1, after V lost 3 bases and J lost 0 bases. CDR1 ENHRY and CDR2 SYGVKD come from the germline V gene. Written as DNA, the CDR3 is TGTGCCATCAGTGAAGGGACAGGTAGCAATCAGCCCCAGCATTTT. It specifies CAISEGTGSNQPQHF.

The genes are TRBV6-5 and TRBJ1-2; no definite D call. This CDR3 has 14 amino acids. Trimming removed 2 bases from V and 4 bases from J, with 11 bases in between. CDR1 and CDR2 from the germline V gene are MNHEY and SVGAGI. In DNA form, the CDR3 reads TGTGCCAGCAGTTACGACCTAATAGTCTATGGCTACACCTTC. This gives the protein CASSYDLIVYGYTF.

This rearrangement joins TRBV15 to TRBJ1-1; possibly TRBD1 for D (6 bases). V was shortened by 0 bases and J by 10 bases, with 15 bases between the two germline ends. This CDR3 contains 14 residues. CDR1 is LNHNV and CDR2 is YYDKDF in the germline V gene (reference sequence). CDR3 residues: CATSRDWGGMRAFF. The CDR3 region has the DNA TGTGCCACCAGCAGAGATTGGGGGGGCATGCGAGCTTTCTTT.

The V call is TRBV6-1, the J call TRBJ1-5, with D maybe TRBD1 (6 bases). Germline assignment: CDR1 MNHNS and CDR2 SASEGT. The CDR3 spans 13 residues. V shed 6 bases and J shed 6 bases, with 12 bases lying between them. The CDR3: CASRDSLSQPQHF. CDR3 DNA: TGTGCCAGCAGGGACAGCCTGAGTCAGCCCCAGCATTTT.

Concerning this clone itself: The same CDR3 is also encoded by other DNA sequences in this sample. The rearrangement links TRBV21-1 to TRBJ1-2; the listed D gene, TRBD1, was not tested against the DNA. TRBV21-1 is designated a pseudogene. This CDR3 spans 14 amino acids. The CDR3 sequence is CASRRGDSNYGYTF. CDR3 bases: TGTGCCAGCCGCCGTGGGGACAGCAACTATGGCTACACCTTC.

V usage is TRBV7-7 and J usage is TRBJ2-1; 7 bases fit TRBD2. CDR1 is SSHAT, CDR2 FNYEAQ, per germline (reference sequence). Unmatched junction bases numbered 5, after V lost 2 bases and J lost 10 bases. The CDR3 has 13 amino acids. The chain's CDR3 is CASSLIPSGEQFF. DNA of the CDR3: TGTGCCAGCAGCTTAATACCTAGCGGAGAGCAGTTCTTC.

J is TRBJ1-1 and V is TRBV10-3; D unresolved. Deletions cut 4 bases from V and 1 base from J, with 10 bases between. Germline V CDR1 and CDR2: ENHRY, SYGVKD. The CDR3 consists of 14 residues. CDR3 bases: TGTGCCATCAGTGTAGGGAGCGGGAACACTGAAGCTTTCTTT. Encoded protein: CAISVGSGNTEAFF.

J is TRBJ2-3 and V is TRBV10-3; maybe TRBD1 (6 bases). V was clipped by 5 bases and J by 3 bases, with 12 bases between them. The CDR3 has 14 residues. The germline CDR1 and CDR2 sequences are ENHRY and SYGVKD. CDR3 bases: TGTGCCATCAGTCAGAGACAGGATACAGATACGCAGTATTTT. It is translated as CAISQRQDTDTQYF.

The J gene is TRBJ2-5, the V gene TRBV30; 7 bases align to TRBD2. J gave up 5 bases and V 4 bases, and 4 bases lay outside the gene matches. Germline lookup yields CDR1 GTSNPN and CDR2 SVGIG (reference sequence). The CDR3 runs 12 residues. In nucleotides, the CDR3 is TGTGCCTGGACCGGGGGAGGGGAGACCCAGTACTTC. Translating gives CAWTGGGETQYF. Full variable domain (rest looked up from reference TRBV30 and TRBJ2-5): SQTIHQWPATLVQPVGSPLSLECTVEGTSNPNLYWYRQAAGRGLQLLFYSVGIGQISSEVPQNLSASRPQDRQFILSSKKLLLSDSGFYLCAWTGGGETQYFGPGTRLLVL.

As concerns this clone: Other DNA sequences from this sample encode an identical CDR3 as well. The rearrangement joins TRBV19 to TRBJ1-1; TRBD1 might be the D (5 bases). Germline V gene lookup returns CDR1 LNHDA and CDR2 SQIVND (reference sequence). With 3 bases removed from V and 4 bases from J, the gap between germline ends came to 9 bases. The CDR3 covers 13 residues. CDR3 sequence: CASSIQGLTEAFF. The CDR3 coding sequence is TGTGCCAGTAGTATTCAGGGTCTCACTGAAGCTTTCTTT.

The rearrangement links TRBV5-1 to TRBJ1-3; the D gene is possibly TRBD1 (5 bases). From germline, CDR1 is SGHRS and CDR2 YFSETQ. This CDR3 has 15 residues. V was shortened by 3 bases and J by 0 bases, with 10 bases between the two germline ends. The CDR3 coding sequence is TGCGCCAGCAGCTGGGGGACGGTCTCTGGAAACACCATATATTTT. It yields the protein CASSWGTVSGNTIYF.

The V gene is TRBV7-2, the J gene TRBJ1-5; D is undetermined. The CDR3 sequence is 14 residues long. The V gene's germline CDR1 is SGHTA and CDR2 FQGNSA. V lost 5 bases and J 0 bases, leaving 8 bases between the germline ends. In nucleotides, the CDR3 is TGTGCCAGCAGCAAGGGAGATAGCAATCAGCCCCAGCATTTT. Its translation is CASSKGDSNQPQHF.

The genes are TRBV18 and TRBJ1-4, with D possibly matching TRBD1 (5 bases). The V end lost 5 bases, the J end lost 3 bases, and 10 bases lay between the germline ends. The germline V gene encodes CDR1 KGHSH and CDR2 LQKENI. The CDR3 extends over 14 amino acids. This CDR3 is CASSLRGANEKLFF. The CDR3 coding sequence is TGTGCCAGCTCATTAAGGGGAGCTAATGAAAAACTGTTTTTT.

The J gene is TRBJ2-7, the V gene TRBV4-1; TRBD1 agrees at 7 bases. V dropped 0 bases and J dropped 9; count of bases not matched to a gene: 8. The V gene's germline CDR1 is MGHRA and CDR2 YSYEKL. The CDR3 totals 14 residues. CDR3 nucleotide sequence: TGCGCCAGCAGCCAAGATTTGGACAGGAAAGCGCAGTACTTC. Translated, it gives CASSQDLDRKAQYF.

CDR3 sequence (DNA): TGTGCCAGCCCCAGCGGGTACAGGGGGTGTGAGCAGTACTTC. Residues: CASPSGYRGCEQYF. This chain joins TRBV14 and TRBJ2-7, with 8 bases that match TRBD1. Germline V gives CDR1 SGHDN, CDR2 FVKESK. J lost 7 bases, V lost 8 bases, and 13 bases had no gene match. The CDR3 covers 14 residues. The full variable domain, rest sourced from reference TRBV14 and TRBJ2-7, is EAGVTQFPSHSVIEKGQTVTLRCDPISGHDNLYWYRRVMGKEIKFLLHFVKESKQDESGMPNNRFLAERTGGTYSTLKVQPAELEDSGVYFCASPSGYRGCEQYFGPGTRLTVT.

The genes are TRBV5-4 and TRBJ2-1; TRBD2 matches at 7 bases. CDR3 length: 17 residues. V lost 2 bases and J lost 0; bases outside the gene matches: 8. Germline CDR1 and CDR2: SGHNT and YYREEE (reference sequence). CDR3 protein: CASSLARAGTSYNEQFF. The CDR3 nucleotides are TGTGCCAGCAGCTTAGCTAGAGCGGGAACCTCCTACAATGAGCAGTTCTTC.

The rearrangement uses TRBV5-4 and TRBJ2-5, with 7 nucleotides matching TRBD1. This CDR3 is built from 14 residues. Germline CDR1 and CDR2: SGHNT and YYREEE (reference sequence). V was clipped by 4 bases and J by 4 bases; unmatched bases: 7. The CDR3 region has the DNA TGTGCCAGCAGCCCTAAGACAGGGTTAGAGACCCAGTACTTC. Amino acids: CASSPKTGLETQYF.

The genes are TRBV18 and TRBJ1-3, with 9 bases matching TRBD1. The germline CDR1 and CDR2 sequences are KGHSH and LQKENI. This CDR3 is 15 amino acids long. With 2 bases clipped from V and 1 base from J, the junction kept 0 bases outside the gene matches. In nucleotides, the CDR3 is TGTGCCAGCTCACCAGGGACAGGGTCTGGAAACACCATATATTTT. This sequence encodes CASSPGTGSGNTIYF.

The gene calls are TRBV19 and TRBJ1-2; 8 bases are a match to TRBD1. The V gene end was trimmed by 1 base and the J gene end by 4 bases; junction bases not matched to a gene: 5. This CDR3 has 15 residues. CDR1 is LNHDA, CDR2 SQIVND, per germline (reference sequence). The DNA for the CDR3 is TGTGCCAGTAGTATAGTTCCCGGACAGGGCTATGGCTACACCTTC. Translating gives CASSIVPGQGYGYTF. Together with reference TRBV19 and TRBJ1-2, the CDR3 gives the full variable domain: DGGITQSPKYLFRKEGQNVTLSCEQNLNHDAMYWYRQDPGQGLRLIYYSQIVNDFQKGDIAEGYSVSREKKESFPLTVTSAQKNPTAFYLCASSIVPGQGYGYTFGSGTRLTVV.

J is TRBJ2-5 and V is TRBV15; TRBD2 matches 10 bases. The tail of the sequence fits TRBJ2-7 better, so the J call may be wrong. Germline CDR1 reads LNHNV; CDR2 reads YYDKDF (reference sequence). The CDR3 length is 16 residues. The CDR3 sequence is CATSIRLAGADYEQYF. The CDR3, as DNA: TGTGCCACCAGCATCCGGCTAGCGGGAGCCGACTACGAGCAGTACTTC.